The 27 T cell receptor beta chains in this list originate from one sample, sequenced in a study of blood T cells in healthy people across ages. Sample-barcoded 5' priming and a J-beta primer mix drove a second PCR of 7 to 11 cycles. TCRdb processed the 5' RACE reads anew with MiXCR; each CDR3 protein has one entry. The table shows about 1.6 million distinct CDR3 sequences, with about 35% occurring only once. Sequencing was carried out using blood. These receptors came from a woman under 40 in good health.

The chain employs TRBV10-3 and TRBJ2-7; no reliable D call. The germline gives CDR1 ENHRY, CDR2 SYGVKD. The CDR3 totals 12 residues. V lost 3 bases and J lost 5, with 8 bases in between. The CDR3 bases are TGTGCCATCAGTGATTCATTGAACGAGCAGTACTTC. Protein sequence: CAISDSLNEQYF.

As DNA, the CDR3 is TGCAGTGTTAGTGCGGGGGGCGGTGAGACCCAGTACTTC. This translates into CSVSAGGGETQYF. V and J are TRBV20-1 and TRBJ2-5; the match to TRBD2 covers 8 bases. The J segment lost 5 bases and the V segment lost 7 bases, leaving 9 bases of the junction unmatched. The CDR3 extends over 13 amino acids. Per germline, CDR1 DFQATT and CDR2 SNEGSKA (reference sequence).

This clonotype was counted only a few times. The CDR3 loop is CASSQEGASGRVTDTQYF. The CDR3, as DNA: TGCGCCAGCAGCCAAGAAGGCGCTAGCGGGAGGGTAACAGATACGCAGTATTTT. The chain recombines TRBV4-1 with TRBJ2-3; TRBD2 matches 12 bases. Germline V gene data show CDR1 as MGHRA and CDR2 as YSYEKL. V was clipped by 0 bases and J by 3 bases; unmatched bases: 7. This CDR3 has 18 amino acids.

This chain uses TRBV28 with TRBJ2-3; D might be TRBD1 or TRBD2, each matching 6 bases. Germline lookup yields CDR1 MDHEN and CDR2 SYDVKM. This CDR3 comprises 16 residues. Trimming took off 6 bases at V and 1 base at J, with 17 bases between the two ends. CDR3 nucleotide sequence: TGTGCCAGCAGCGCCCCGGGGGCGACTCGCACAGATACGCAGTATTTT. Translation gives CASSAPGATRTDTQYF.

This chain joins TRBV10-3 and TRBJ2-2; D ambiguous. Deletions cut 4 bases from V and 0 bases from J, with 12 bases between. CDR3 length: 16 residues. From germline, CDR1 is ENHRY and CDR2 SYGVKD. CDR3 amino acids: CAISGAVTSNTGELFF. The CDR3 coding sequence is TGTGCCATCAGTGGCGCTGTAACATCGAACACCGGGGAGCTGTTTTTT.

The V gene is TRBV20-1, the J gene TRBJ2-5, with 12 bases matching TRBD2. Germline CDR1 is DFQATT and CDR2 is SNEGSKA (reference sequence). CDR3 length equals 14 residues. With 2 bases clipped from V and 11 bases from J, the junction kept 9 bases outside the gene matches. In nucleotides, the CDR3 is TGCAGTGCTAGACCTAGCGGGAGGGCCGGTGAGCAGTACTTC. Translation: CSARPSGRAGEQYF.

This chain links TRBV12-3 or TRBV12-4 with TRBJ2-3; TRBD2 matches at 13 bases. The CDR3 totals 18 residues. V trimming: 5 bases; J trimming: 0 bases; junction bases outside the gene matches: 8. Here the CDR3 DNA reads TGTGCCAGCAGTCAGACGACTAGCGGGGGGTTAAGCACAGATACGCAGTATTTT. It translates to CASSQTTSGGLSTDTQYF.

Comments on this clonotype: One end of the junction varies from germline; a read error may be responsible. The chain carries TRBV12-3 or TRBV12-4 and TRBJ2-5; D is uncertain. The better agreement between TRBJ2-7 and the DNA end casts doubt on the J call. The CDR3 extends over 13 amino acids. The CDR3, as DNA: TGTGCCATCAGTGGGAACGAGTACGACGAGCAGTACTTC. Its protein is CAISGNEYDEQYF.

This sequence joins TRBV7-8 and TRBJ2-3; no clear D gene. With 4 bases removed from V and 5 bases from J, the gap between germline ends came to 13 bases. CDR3 length: 14 residues. Germline CDR1 is SGHVS and CDR2 is FQNEAQ. The CDR3 DNA reads TGTGCCAGCAGCTCCCACGGGTTCAGAGATACGCAGTATTTT. Residues: CASSSHGFRDTQYF.

The CDR3 DNA reads TGTGCCAGCAGTGTTGGAGGGCGCGGGGGCGAGCAGTACTTC. It translates to CASSVGGRGGEQYF. The gene calls are TRBV12-3 or TRBV12-4 and TRBJ2-7; 7 bases agree with TRBD2. The CDR3 has 14 residues. With 5 bases clipped from V and 6 bases from J, the junction kept 10 bases outside the gene matches.

Here the CDR3 reads CASSQDLNPTGDYEQYF. The CDR3 DNA is TGCGCCAGCAGCCAAGACCTAAACCCTACGGGGGACTACGAGCAGTACTTC. The chain combines TRBV4-1 with TRBJ2-7; possible D gene TRBD2, 6 bases. This CDR3 comprises 17 residues. V was trimmed by 0 bases and J by 3 bases, leaving 18 bases between them. Germline CDR1 and CDR2: MGHRA and YSYEKL.

The chain combines TRBV7-9 with TRBJ1-1, with 8 bases that match TRBD1. This CDR3 is 15 amino acids long. V shed 3 bases and J 2 bases; nucleotides not matched to a gene: 5. From germline, CDR1 is SEHNR and CDR2 FQNEAQ (reference sequence). CDR3 sequence: CASSFIQGGNTEAFF. The CDR3 DNA follows: TGTGCCAGCAGCTTTATACAGGGGGGTAACACTGAAGCTTTCTTT.

The rearrangement links TRBV6-2 or TRBV6-3 to TRBJ2-7, with TRBD1 as a possible D gene (5 bases). Germline V gene sequence: CDR1 MNHEY, CDR2 SVGEGT. The CDR3 spans 18 residues. With 5 bases removed from V and 1 base from J, the gap between germline ends came to 24 bases. In DNA, the CDR3 is TGTGCCAGCAGTCAGAGAAGATGGGGCGCCGATTTTTCCTACGAGCAGTACTTC. It encodes CASSQRRWGADFSYEQYF.

This clonotype was found many times. The chain carries TRBV5-1 and TRBJ2-1; D not certain. The CDR3 covers 12 residues. Germline lookup yields CDR1 SGHRS and CDR2 YFSETQ. The V end lost 4 bases, the J end lost 7 bases, and 9 bases lay between the germline ends. In nucleotides, the CDR3 is TGCGCCAGCAGCCCCCCAGCGAATGAGCAGTTCTTC. This sequence encodes CASSPPANEQFF.

This clonotype was detected many times. This chain connects TRBV5-1 to TRBJ2-7, with TRBD2 matching over 7 bases. The CDR3 is 14 amino acids. CDR1 is SGHRS and CDR2 is YFSETQ in the germline V gene. The J segment lost 3 bases and the V segment lost 8 bases, leaving 11 bases of the junction unmatched. CDR3 protein: CARCYRDYNYEQYF. In nucleotides, the CDR3 is TGCGCCAGATGCTACCGGGACTACAACTACGAGCAGTACTTC.

This clonotype was detected a few times. This chain uses TRBV24-1 with TRBJ2-5; 9 bases are shared with TRBD1. The J segment lost 5 bases and the V segment lost 6 bases, leaving 9 bases of the junction unmatched. Germline V lookup: CDR1 KGHDR, CDR2 SFDVKD. The CDR3 runs to 15 residues. Here the CDR3 reads CATSSPQGAGETQYF. As DNA, the CDR3 is TGTGCCACCAGTTCACCACAGGGGGCGGGGGAGACCCAGTACTTC.

This clonotype was counted only a few times. The rearrangement uses TRBV7-6 and TRBJ1-6; TRBD1 aligns across 10 bases. CDR1 and CDR2 (germline): SGHVS, FNYEAQ. The CDR3 consists of 15 residues. V shed 4 bases and J 10 bases; nucleotides not matched to a gene: 7. Here the CDR3 reads CASSSIGTGDSPLHF. The CDR3, as DNA: TGTGCCAGCAGCTCGATCGGGACAGGGGACTCACCCCTCCACTTT.

This clonotype appeared a few times. V gene TRBV27 combines with J gene TRBJ2-1, with D possibly being TRBD2 (5 bases). Per the germline V gene, CDR1 is MNHEY and CDR2 is SMNVEV (reference sequence). The V and J ends lost 2 bases and 5 bases respectively, with 13 bases between them. The CDR3 has 15 amino acids. CDR3 DNA sequence: TGTGCCAGCAGTTTAGAGGGAAGGGAAGACAATGAGCAGTTCTTC. It is translated as CASSLEGREDNEQFF.

In its sample, this clonotype was seen a few times. The chain is built from TRBV4-2 and TRBJ1-4; 7 bases fit TRBD1. This CDR3 region has 18 residues. Germline V gene lookup returns CDR1 LGHNA and CDR2 YNFKEQ. V lost 2 bases, J lost 0 bases, and 9 bases stayed unmatched. DNA of the CDR3: TGTGCCAGCAGCCAAACAGGGGCCCAATATGCAACTAATGAAAAACTGTTTTTT. Amino acids: CASSQTGAQYATNEKLFF.

The chain links TRBV7-2 to TRBJ2-3, with TRBD1 matching over 9 bases. CDR3 length: 17 residues. Looked up from germline, CDR1 is SGHTA and CDR2 is FQGNSA. V lost 1 base to trimming and J lost 0 bases; unmatched junction nucleotides: 5. The CDR3 region is CASSLVPGQGSTDTQYF. In DNA, the CDR3 is TGTGCCAGCAGCTTAGTCCCCGGACAGGGGAGCACAGATACGCAGTATTTT. Together with reference TRBV7-2 and TRBJ2-3, the CDR3 gives the full variable domain: GAGVSQSPSNKVTEKGKDVELRCDPISGHTALYWYRQSLGQGLEFLIYFQGNSAPDKSGLPSDRFSAERTGGSVSTLTIQRTQQEDSAVYLCASSLVPGQGSTDTQYFGPGTRLTVL.

The chain carries TRBV11-2 and TRBJ2-4; D tentatively fits TRBD1 or TRBD2 (5 bases each). The better agreement between TRBJ2-7 and the DNA end casts doubt on the J call. The CDR3 covers 17 residues. Germline V gene lookup returns CDR1 SGHAT and CDR2 FQNNGV. The CDR3 sequence: CASSLPYRDASRYEQYF. CDR3 coding DNA: TGTGCCAGCAGCTTACCCTACCGGGACGCCTCCCGCTACGAGCAGTACTTC.

This clonotype was counted a few times. The rearrangement links TRBV7-2 to TRBJ2-3; 9 bases are shared with TRBD2. Germline CDR1 and CDR2: SGHTA and FQGNSA. V lost 3 bases and J lost 13; bases outside the gene matches: 11. The CDR3 runs to 14 residues. CDR3 DNA sequence: TGTGCCAGCAGCTTTCCCATTAGCGGGAGCGGAAAGTATTTT. Translation gives CASSFPISGSGKYF.

This clonotype has only a few counts. The rearrangement links TRBV7-8 to TRBJ1-2; maybe TRBD1 (6 bases). Germline V lookup: CDR1 SGHVS, CDR2 FQNEAQ. This CDR3 contains 14 residues. The V and J ends lost 5 bases and 7 bases respectively, with 17 bases between them. The CDR3: CASSQRSSGAGYTF. DNA of the CDR3: TGTGCCAGCAGCCAACGCAGTTCGGGGGCTGGCTACACCTTC.

In nucleotides, the CDR3 is TGTGCCAGCAGCCTGGACATAGGGACCACTGAAGCTTTCTTT. Its protein product is CASSLDIGTTEAFF. V is TRBV11-1 and J is TRBJ1-1, with TRBD1 as a possible D gene (5 bases). This CDR3 spans 14 amino acids. Germline values: CDR1 SGHAT, CDR2 FQDESV (reference sequence). Trimming removed 5 bases at V and 4 bases at J, with 14 bases between. The complete variable domain, with remaining parts taken from reference TRBV11-1 and TRBJ1-1, reads EAEVAQSPRYKITEKSQAVAFWCDPISGHATLYWYRQILGQGPELLVQFQDESVVDDSQLPKDRFSAERLKGVDSTLKIQPAELGDSAMYLCASSLDIGTTEAFFGQGTRLTVV.

The chain employs TRBV20-1 and TRBJ2-1; 8 positions agree with TRBD2. In germline, CDR1 is DFQATT, CDR2 SNEGSKA (reference sequence). The V segment lost 0 bases and the J segment 7 bases; nucleotides outside the gene matches: 8. The CDR3 loop spans 15 amino acids. The DNA of the CDR3 is TGCAGTGCTAGAGATAGGCGGGGGGCCGCTAATGAGCAGTTCTTC. Protein sequence: CSARDRRGAANEQFF.

This chain uses TRBV5-1 with TRBJ2-1; 9 nucleotides line up with TRBD2. Germline V lookup: CDR1 SGHRS, CDR2 YFSETQ. The CDR3 has 14 residues. J was trimmed by 10 bases and V by 4 bases; bases with no gene match: 9. CDR3 sequence (DNA): TGCGCCAGCAGCCCTTTGGGACTAGCTCGGGAGCAGTTCTTC. Translating it yields CASSPLGLAREQFF.

A single count supports this clonotype. The chain couples TRBV18 to TRBJ1-2; a weak D match, TRBD1 (6 bases). The germline V gene encodes CDR1 KGHSH and CDR2 LQKENI. This CDR3 has 15 residues. Trimming took off 2 bases at V and 4 bases at J, with 14 bases between the two ends. The CDR3 DNA is TGTGCCAGCTCACCAGCGACAGGCCTCCCCTATGGCTACACCTTC. Protein sequence: CASSPATGLPYGYTF.